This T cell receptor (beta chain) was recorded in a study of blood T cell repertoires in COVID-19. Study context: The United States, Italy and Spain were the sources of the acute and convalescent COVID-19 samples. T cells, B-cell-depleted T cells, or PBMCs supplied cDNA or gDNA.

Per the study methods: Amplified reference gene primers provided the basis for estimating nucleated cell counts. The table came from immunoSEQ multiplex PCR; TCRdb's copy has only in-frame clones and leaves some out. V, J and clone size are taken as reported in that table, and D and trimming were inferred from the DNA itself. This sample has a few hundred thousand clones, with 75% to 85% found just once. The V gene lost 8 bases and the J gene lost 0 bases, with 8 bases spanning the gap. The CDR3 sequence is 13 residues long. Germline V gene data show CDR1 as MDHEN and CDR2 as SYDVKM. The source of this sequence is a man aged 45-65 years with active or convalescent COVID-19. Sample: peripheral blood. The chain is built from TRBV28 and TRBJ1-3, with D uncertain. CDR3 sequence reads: CASLTSSGNTIYF. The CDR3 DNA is TGTGCCAGCTTGACATCCTCTGGAAACACCATATATTTT.